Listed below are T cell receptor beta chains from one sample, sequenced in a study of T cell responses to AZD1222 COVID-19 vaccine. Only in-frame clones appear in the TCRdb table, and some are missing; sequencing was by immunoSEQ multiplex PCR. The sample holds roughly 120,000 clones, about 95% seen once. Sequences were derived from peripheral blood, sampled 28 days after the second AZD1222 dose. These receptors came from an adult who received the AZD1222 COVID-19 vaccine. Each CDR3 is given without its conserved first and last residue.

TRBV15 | ATSYTVGNQPQH
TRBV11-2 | ASKGLRSITYNSPLH
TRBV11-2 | ASSLAGYGYT
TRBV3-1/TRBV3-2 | ASSQSLPPQPQH
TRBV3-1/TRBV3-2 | ASSRRVTLMNTEAF
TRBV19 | ASSRSPIVPYEQY
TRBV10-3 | AISDAGVLQH
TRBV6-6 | ASSYGRGNQPQH
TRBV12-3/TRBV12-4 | ASKLQGTNEQF
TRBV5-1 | ASSFGDRGQSEQY
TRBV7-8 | ASSPQSWHRSLNTEAF
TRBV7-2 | ASSPPGGDEQF
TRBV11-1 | ASSQDSTDTQY
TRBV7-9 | ASTNTPGGQGAYEQY
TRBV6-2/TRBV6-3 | ASSYSGSNSPLH
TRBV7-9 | ASSLQGRSQGYT
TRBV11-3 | ASSKGATGELF
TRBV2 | ASSGTTGDTQY
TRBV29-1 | SVSTFSRRMNTEAF
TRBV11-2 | ASSSPWGGPYEQY
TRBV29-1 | SVAGTSGSSLGEQY
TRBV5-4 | ASSLRQTGRTDTQY
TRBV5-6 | ASSILGVGGNTGELF
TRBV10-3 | AISDGRGHYGYT
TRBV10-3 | AITSGVNTGELF
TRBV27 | ASTLGETQY
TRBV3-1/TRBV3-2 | ASSQGDSPLH
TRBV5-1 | ASSPKGKSGTPLSSYEQY
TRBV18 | ASSLPGSEAF
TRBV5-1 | ASSLGDRRNSPLH
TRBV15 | ATSGDNTLNTEAF
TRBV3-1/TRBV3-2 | ASSHQGSNYGYT
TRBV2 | ASRRQGVANEKLF
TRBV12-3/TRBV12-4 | ASSFLGSPLH
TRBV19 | ASSRGGSSGANVLT
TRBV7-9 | ASSLEIARPTDTQY
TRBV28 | ASSDPDTQY
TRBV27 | ASSPTGDNQPQH
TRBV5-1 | ASSSRGQITGELF
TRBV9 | ASSSHLTNPHEQY
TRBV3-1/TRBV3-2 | ASSQDLVVSSQPQH
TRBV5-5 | ASDFPGGETQY
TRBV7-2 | ASSLGGRGTDTQY
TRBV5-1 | ASSLDGTGVLGRGVPPSEAF
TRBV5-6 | ASSLRGEENIQY
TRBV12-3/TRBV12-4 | ASSLTPGLKAF
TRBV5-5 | ASSWGQLNTEAF
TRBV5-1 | ASRSSQTSTDTQY
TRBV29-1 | SVESLAKNIQY
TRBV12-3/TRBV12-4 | ASSPFPARGYT
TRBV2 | ASKREYAYEQY
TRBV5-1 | ASSLALGEADTQY
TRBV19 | ASKVAGQGKGNTIY
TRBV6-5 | ASSRLVGADTQY